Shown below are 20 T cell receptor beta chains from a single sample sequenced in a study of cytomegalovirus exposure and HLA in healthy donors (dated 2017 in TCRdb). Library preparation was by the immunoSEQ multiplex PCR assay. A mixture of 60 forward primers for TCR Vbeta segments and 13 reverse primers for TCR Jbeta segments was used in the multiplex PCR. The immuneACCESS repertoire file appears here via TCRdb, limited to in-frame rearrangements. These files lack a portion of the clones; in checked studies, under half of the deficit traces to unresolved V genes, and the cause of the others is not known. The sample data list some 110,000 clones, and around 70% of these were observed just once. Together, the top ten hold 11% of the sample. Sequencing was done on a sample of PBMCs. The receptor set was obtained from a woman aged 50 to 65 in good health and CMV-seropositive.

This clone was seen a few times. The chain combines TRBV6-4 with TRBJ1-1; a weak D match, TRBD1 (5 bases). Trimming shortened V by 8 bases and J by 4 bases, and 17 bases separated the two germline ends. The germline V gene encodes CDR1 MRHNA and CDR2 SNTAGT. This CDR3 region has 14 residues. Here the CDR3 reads CASRTRQTITEAFF. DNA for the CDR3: TGTGCCAGCCGGACTAGACAGACTATCACTGAAGCTTTCTTT.

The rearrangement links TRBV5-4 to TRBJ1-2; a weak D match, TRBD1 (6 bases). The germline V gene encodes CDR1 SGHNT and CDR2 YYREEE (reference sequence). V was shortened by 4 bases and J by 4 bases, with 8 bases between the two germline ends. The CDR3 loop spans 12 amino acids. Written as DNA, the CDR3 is TGTGCCAGCAGCCAGGACAGCTATGGCTACACCTTC. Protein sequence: CASSQDSYGYTF.

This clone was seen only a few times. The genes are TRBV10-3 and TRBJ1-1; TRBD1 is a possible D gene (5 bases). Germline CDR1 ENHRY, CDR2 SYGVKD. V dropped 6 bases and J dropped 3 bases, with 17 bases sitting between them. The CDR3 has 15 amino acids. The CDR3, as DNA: TGTGCCATCAGGGAGGATGGGGGGAGCGACACTGAAGCTTTCTTT. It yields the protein CAIREDGGSDTEAFF.

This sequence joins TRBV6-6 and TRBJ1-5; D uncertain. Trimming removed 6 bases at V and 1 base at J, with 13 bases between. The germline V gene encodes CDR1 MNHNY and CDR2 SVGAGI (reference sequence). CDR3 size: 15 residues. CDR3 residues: CASREAGISNQPQHF. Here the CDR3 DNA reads TGTGCCAGCAGGGAGGCGGGGATCAGCAATCAGCCCCAGCATTTT.

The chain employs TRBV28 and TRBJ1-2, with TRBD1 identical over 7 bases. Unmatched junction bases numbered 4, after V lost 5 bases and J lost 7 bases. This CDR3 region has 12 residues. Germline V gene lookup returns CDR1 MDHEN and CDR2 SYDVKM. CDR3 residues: CASSTGDIGYTF. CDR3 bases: TGTGCCAGCAGTACAGGGGATATTGGCTACACCTTC.

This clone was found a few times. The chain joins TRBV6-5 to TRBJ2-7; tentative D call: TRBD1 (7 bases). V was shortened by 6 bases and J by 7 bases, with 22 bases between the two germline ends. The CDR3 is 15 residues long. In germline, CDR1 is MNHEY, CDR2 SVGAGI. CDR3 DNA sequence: TGTGCCAGCAGCCCAGGGGGGTCCTCTACGTGGGAGCAGTACTTC. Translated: CASSPGGSSTWEQYF.

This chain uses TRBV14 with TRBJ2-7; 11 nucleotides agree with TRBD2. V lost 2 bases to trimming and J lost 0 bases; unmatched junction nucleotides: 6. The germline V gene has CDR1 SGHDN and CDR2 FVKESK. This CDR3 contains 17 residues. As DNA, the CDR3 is TGTGCCAGCAGCCAACGGACTAGCGGGTACCACTCCTACGAGCAGTACTTC. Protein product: CASSQRTSGYHSYEQYF.

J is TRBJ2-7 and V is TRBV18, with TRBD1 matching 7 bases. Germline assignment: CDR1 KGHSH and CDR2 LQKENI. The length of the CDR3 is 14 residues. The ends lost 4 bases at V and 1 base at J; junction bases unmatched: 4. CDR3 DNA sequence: TGTGCCAGCTCACTGGGGACAGCTTCCTACGAGCAGTACTTC. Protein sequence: CASSLGTASYEQYF. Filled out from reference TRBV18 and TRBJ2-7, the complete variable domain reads NAGVMQNPRHLVRRRGQEARLRCSPMKGHSHVYWYRQLPEEGLKFMVYLQKENIIDESGMPKERFSAEFPKEGPSILRIQQVVRGDSAAYFCASSLGTASYEQYFGPGTRLTVT.

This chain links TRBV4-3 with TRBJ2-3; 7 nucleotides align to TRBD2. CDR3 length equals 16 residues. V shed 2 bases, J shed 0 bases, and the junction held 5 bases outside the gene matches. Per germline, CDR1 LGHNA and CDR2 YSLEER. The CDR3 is CASSQNGGGSTDTQYF. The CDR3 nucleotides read TGCGCCAGCAGCCAAAATGGGGGGGGGAGCACAGATACGCAGTATTTT.

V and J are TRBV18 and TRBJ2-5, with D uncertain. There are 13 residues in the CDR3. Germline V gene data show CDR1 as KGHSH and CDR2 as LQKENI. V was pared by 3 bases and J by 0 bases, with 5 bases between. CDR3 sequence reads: CASSPTDQETQYF. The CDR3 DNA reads TGTGCCAGCTCACCTACTGACCAAGAGACCCAGTACTTC.

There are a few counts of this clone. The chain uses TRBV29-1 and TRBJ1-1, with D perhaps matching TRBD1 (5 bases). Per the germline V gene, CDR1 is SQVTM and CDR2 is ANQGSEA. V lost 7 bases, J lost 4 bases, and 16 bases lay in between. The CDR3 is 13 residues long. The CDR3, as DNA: TGCAGCGCCAACCAGGGATTTGGCACTGAAGCTTTCTTT. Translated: CSANQGFGTEAFF.

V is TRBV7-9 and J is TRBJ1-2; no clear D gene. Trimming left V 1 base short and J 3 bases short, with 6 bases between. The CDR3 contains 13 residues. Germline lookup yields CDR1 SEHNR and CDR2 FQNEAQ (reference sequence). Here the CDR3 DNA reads TGTGCCAGCAGCTTAGACGGTGACTATGGCTACACCTTC. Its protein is CASSLDGDYGYTF.

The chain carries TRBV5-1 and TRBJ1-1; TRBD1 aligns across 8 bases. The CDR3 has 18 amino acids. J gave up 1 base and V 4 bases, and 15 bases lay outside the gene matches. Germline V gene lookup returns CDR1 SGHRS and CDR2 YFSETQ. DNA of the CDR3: TGCGCCAGCAGCCCCGGACAGGGCCCGCGCCAATCGAACACTGAAGCTTTCTTT. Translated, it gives CASSPGQGPRQSNTEAFF.

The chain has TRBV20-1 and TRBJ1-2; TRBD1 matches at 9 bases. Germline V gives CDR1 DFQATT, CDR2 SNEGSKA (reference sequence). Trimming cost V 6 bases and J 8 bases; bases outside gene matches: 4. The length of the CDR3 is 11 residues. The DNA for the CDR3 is TGCAGTGCCCGGGGACAGGGCGGCTACACCTTC. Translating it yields CSARGQGGYTF.

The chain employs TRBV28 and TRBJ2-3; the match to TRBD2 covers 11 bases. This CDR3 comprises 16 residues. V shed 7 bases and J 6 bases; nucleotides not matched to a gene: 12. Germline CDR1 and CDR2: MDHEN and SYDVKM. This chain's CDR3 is CASNKIAGGPGDTQYF. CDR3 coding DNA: TGTGCCAGCAATAAGATAGCGGGAGGGCCTGGGGATACGCAGTATTTT.

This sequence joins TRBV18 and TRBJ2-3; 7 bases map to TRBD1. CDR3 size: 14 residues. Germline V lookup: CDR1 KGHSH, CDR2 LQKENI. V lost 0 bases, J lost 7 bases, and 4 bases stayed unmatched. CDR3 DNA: TGTGCCAGCTCACCACCGGGGACAGCAAATACGCAGTATTTT. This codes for CASSPPGTANTQYF.

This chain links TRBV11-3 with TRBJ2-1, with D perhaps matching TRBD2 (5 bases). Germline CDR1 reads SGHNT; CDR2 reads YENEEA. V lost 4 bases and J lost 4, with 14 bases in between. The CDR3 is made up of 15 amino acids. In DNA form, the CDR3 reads TGTGCCAGCAGCTCGTCGGGCGGGTGGTACAATGAGCAGTTCTTC. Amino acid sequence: CASSSSGGWYNEQFF.

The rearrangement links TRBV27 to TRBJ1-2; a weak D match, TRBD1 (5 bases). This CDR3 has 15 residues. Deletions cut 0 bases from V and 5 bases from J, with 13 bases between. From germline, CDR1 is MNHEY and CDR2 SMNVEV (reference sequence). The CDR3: CASSLSFGASYGYTF. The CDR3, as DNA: TGTGCCAGCAGTTTATCGTTTGGGGCCTCATATGGCTACACCTTC.

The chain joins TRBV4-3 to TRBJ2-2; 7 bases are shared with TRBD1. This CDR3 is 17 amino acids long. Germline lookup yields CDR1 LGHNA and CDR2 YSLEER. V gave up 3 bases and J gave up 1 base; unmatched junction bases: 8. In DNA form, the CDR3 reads TGCGCCAGCAGCCAGGCGATGGGGACAGTGAACACCGGGGAGCTGTTTTTT. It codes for CASSQAMGTVNTGELFF.

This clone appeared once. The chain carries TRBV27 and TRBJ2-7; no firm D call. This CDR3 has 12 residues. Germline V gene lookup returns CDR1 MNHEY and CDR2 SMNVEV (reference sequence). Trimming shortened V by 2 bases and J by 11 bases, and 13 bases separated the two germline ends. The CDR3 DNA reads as TGTGCCAGCAGTTTACCGGGTGGCCAAAAGTACTTC. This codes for CASSLPGGQKYF.